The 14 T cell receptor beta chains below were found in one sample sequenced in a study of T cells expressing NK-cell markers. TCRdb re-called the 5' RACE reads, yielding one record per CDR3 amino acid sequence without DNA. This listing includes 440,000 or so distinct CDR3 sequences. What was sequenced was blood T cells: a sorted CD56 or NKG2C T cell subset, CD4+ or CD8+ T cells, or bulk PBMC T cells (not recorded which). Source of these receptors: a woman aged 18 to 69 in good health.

CDR3 loop: CASSGLTEGSLRAPYNEQFF. The chain has TRBV6-1 and TRBJ2-1. This CDR3 contains 20 residues. Per the germline V gene, CDR1 is MNHNS and CDR2 is SASEGT.

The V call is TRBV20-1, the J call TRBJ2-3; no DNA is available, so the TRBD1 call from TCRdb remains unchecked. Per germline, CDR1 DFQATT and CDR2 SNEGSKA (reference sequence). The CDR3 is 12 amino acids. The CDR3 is CSAPDATDTQYF.

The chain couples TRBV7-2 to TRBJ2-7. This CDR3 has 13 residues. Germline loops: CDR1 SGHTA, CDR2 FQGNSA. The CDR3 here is CASSYTAGREQYF.

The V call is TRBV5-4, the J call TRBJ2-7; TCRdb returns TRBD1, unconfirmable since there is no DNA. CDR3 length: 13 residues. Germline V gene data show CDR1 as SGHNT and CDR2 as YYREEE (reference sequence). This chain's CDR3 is CAIRDRANYEQYF.

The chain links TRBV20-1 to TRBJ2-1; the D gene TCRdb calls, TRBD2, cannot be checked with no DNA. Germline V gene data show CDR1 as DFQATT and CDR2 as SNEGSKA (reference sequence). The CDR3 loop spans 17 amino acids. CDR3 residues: CSARGRKGLAGGSEQFF.

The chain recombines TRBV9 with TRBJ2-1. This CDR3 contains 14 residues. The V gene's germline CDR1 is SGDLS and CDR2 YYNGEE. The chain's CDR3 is CASSVTLLDNEQFF. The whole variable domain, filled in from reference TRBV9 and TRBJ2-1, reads DSGVTQTPKHLITATGQRVTLRCSPRSGDLSVYWYQQSLDQGLQFLIQYYNGEERAKGNILERFSAQQFPDLHSELNLSSLELGDSALYFCASSVTLLDNEQFFGPGTRLTVL.

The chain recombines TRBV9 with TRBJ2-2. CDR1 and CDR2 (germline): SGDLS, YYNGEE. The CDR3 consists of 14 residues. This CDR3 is CASSVDGNTGELFF.

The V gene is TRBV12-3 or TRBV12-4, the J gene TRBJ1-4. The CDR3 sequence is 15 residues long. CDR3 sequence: CASSSQGGWSEKLFF.

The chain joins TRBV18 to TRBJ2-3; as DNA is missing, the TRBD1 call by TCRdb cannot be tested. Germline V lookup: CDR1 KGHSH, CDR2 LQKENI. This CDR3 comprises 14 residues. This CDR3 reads CASSPSGAMDTQYF.

CDR3 loop: CASSLGDRAADTQYF. The chain combines TRBV7-2 with TRBJ2-3; the TCRdb call, TRBD1, lacks DNA for checking. The CDR3 has 15 residues. Germline V gene sequence: CDR1 SGHTA, CDR2 FQGNSA.

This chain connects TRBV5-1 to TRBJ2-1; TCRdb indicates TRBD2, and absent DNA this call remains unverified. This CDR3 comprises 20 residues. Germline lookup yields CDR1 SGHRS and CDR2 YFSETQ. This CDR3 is CASSSFSGTSGGGLYNEQFF.

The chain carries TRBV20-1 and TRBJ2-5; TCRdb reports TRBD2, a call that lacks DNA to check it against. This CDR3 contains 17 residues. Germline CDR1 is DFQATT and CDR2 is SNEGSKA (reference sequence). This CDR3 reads CSARVPSGRSGRETQYF.

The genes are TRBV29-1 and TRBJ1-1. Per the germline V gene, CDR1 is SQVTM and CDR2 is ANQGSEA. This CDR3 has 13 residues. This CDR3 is CSVEDLHRTEAFF.

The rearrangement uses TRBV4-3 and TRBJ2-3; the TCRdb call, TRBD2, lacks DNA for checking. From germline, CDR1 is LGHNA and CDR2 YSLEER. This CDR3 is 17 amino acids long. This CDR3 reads CASSQGTSGTDTDTQYF.